These 18 T cell receptor beta chains came from one sample sequenced in a study of blood T cell repertoires in COVID-19. Measured with immunoSEQ multiplex PCR; TCRdb has only the in-frame clones, and not every one. The sample includes about 42,000 clones, approximately 88% of them seen just once. The sequenced sample was peripheral blood. The receptors originated from a human donor in a cohort sampled during active COVID-19.

The rearrangement joins TRBV6-1 to TRBJ1-3; D gene ambiguous. Trimming stripped 3 bases from V and 5 bases from J, with 14 bases between. The V gene's germline CDR1 is MNHNS and CDR2 SASEGT. This CDR3 has 15 residues. CDR3 loop: CASSEREGTRNTIYF. The CDR3 bases are TGTGCCAGCAGTGAGAGAGAGGGAACCCGAAACACCATATATTTT.

This rearrangement joins TRBV9 to TRBJ2-5; a weak D match, TRBD1 (6 bases). The CDR3 spans 13 residues. In germline, CDR1 is SGDLS, CDR2 YYNGEE. Trimming left V 3 bases short and J 2 bases short, with 8 bases between. The DNA of the CDR3 is TGTGCCAGCAGCGAAGGGGGACAAGAGACCCAGTACTTC. This encodes CASSEGGQETQYF.

This sequence joins TRBV2 and TRBJ2-5; 12 nucleotides line up with TRBD2. CDR3 length equals 16 residues. CDR1 SNHLY and CDR2 FYNNEI come from the germline V gene. V lost 8 bases and J lost 5; bases outside the gene matches: 12. The chain's CDR3 is CASGSGLAGFVETQYF. The CDR3 DNA reads TGTGCCAGCGGAAGTGGACTAGCGGGATTTGTGGAGACCCAGTACTTC.

V gene TRBV2 combines with J gene TRBJ1-3, with TRBD1 identical over 7 bases. V lost 3 bases, J lost 0 bases, and 5 bases stayed unmatched. The CDR3 covers 16 residues. The germline V gene encodes CDR1 SNHLY and CDR2 FYNNEI. CDR3 amino acids: CASSEDRTTSGNTIYF. CDR3 bases: TGTGCCAGCAGTGAGGACAGGACTACCTCTGGAAACACCATATATTTT.

The gene calls are TRBV5-8 and TRBJ2-7, with D unresolved. The CDR3 covers 12 residues. In germline, CDR1 is SGHTS, CDR2 YDEGEE. V was shortened by 2 bases and J by 6 bases, with 9 bases between the two germline ends. CDR3 amino acids: CASSLSRSEQYF. For the CDR3, the DNA is TGTGCCAGCAGCTTATCGCGGTCCGAGCAGTACTTC.

V usage is TRBV19 and J usage is TRBJ2-7, with TRBD1 matching 8 bases. V shed 0 bases and J 6 bases; nucleotides not matched to a gene: 7. Germline V gene sequence: CDR1 LNHDA, CDR2 SQIVND (reference sequence). The CDR3 sequence is 15 residues long. The CDR3: CASSIEGDRLSEQYF. CDR3 nucleotide sequence: TGTGCCAGTAGTATAGAGGGGGACAGGTTAAGCGAGCAGTACTTC.

V gene TRBV18 combines with J gene TRBJ1-3; D is possibly TRBD1 (6 bases). The CDR3 extends over 16 amino acids. Trimming stripped 2 bases from V and 6 bases from J, with 17 bases between. Germline assignment: CDR1 KGHSH and CDR2 LQKENI. The CDR3 nucleotides are TGTGCCAGCTCACCATTCGGCAGGGGTATTGAAAACACCATATATTTT. Encoded protein: CASSPFGRGIENTIYF.

The V call is TRBV5-4, the J call TRBJ1-2; 11 bases map to TRBD1. This CDR3 has 16 amino acids. Germline CDR1 SGHNT, CDR2 YYREEE (reference sequence). V lost 4 bases to trimming and J lost 3 bases; unmatched junction nucleotides: 8. DNA for the CDR3: TGTGCCAGCAGCCCCTGGACAGGGGGCAAAGACTATGGCTACACCTTC. This translates into CASSPWTGGKDYGYTF.

This chain uses TRBV11-2 with TRBJ2-1; 14 bases line up with TRBD2. Unmatched junction bases numbered 13, after V lost 2 bases and J lost 7 bases. CDR1 SGHAT and CDR2 FQNNGV come from the germline V gene. This CDR3 is built from 19 residues. CDR3 protein: CASSLRLAGGVSVVNEQFF. The CDR3 bases are TGTGCCAGCAGCTTAAGACTAGCGGGAGGGGTTTCAGTGGTTAATGAGCAGTTCTTC. Combining the CDR3 with reference TRBV11-2 and TRBJ2-1 gives the whole variable domain EAGVAQSPRYKIIEKRQSVAFWCNPISGHATLYWYQQILGQGPKLLIQFQNNGVVDDSQLPKDRFSAERLKGVDSTLKIQPAKLEDSAVYLCASSLRLAGGVSVVNEQFFGPGTRLTVL.

Only a few counts were recorded for this clone. The chain recombines TRBV28 with TRBJ2-7; D may be TRBD2 (6 bases). With 6 bases removed from V and 0 bases from J, the gap between germline ends came to 12 bases. CDR3 size: 14 residues. Germline V CDR1 and CDR2: MDHEN, SYDVKM. The CDR3: CASSLAGFSYEQYF. CDR3 DNA: TGTGCCAGCAGCCTGGCGGGATTCTCCTACGAGCAGTACTTC.

As to this clone: Compared with germline, one end of the junction differs, possibly owing to a read error. V and J are TRBV29-1 and TRBJ2-5; possibly TRBD1 for D (5 bases). Germline CDR1 reads SQVTM; CDR2 reads ANQGSEA. This CDR3 has 12 residues. The DNA for the CDR3 is TGCAGCGTTGGAGGACACAGTATAGGTCTGAACTTC. This encodes CSVGGHSIGLNF. Full variable domain (outside the CDR3, taken from reference TRBV29-1 and TRBJ2-5): SAVISQKPSRDICQRGTSLTIQCQVDSQVTMMFWYRQQPGQSLTLIATANQGSEATYESGFVIDKFPISRPNLTFSTLTVSNMSPEDSSIYLCSVGGHSIGLNFGPGTRLLVL.

The chain employs TRBV7-8 and TRBJ2-1; 8 nucleotides agree with TRBD2. J gave up 8 bases and V 2 bases, and 14 bases lay outside the gene matches. The germline CDR1 and CDR2 sequences are SGHVS and FQNEAQ. The CDR3 extends over 17 amino acids. CDR3: CASSLRVAGNGQHEQFF. CDR3 nucleotide sequence: TGTGCCAGCAGCTTAAGGGTAGCGGGAAATGGTCAGCATGAGCAGTTCTTC.

The chain links TRBV25-1 to TRBJ2-7; maybe TRBD1 (6 bases). The CDR3 covers 13 residues. V was pared by 1 base and J by 5 bases, with 9 bases between. Looked up from germline, CDR1 is MGHDK and CDR2 is SYGVNS. CDR3 bases: TGTGCCAGCAGTGAATCTCAGGGGAACGAGCAGTACTTC. It specifies CASSESQGNEQYF.

J is TRBJ1-1 and V is TRBV6-5, with D unresolved. CDR3 size: 15 residues. From germline, CDR1 is MNHEY and CDR2 SVGAGI. V was shortened by 3 bases and J by 4 bases, with 15 bases between the two germline ends. The CDR3 DNA is TGTGCCAGCAGTTATCGACGGGCGGGTGGCACTGAAGCTTTCTTT. Its protein product is CASSYRRAGGTEAFF.

V and J are TRBV18 and TRBJ2-1, with 10 bases that match TRBD2. J gave up 8 bases and V 1 base, and 11 bases lay outside the gene matches. The CDR3 spans 17 residues. Germline lookup yields CDR1 KGHSH and CDR2 LQKENI. As DNA, the CDR3 is TGTGCCAGCTCACCACGGGGGGCAGCGGGAGGGCCCTATGAGCAGTTCTTC. Translation: CASSPRGAAGGPYEQFF.

There are a few counts of this clone. The chain employs TRBV10-3 and TRBJ1-2; perhaps TRBD1 as D (5 bases). Trimming left V 10 bases short and J 3 bases short, with 21 bases between. The CDR3 loop spans 15 amino acids. Per germline, CDR1 ENHRY and CDR2 SYGVKD. The DNA for the CDR3 is TGTGCCACCGAGACAGTACCCCCCTTTGACTATGGCTACACCTTC. The encoded protein is CATETVPPFDYGYTF.

The rearrangement uses TRBV19 and TRBJ1-5, with D hard to call. CDR3 length: 11 amino acids. V was shortened by 0 bases and J by 12 bases, with 6 bases between the two germline ends. Per the germline V gene, CDR1 is LNHDA and CDR2 is SQIVND (reference sequence). The CDR3: CASSIDRYQHF. CDR3 DNA sequence: TGTGCCAGTAGTATAGACAGATACCAGCATTTT.

The rearrangement links TRBV18 to TRBJ2-1; D ambiguous. This CDR3 has 16 amino acids. Germline assignment: CDR1 KGHSH and CDR2 LQKENI. V shed 2 bases and J shed 8 bases, with 19 bases lying between them. CDR3 bases: TGTGCCAGCTCACCATGGGTACTAAACTCCTGGGATGAGCAGTTCTTC. Encoded protein: CASSPWVLNSWDEQFF.